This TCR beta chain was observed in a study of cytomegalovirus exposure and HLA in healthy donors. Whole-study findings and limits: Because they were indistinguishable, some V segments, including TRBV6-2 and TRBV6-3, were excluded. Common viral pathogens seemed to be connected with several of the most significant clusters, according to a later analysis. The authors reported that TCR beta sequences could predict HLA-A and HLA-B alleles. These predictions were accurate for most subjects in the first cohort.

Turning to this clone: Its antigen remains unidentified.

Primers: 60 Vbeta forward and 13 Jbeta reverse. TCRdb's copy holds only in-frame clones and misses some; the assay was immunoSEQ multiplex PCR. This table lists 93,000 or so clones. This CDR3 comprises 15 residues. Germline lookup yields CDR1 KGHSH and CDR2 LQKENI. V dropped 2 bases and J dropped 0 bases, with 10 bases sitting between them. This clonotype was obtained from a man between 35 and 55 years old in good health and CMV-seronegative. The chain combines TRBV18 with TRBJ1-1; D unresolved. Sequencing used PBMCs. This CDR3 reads CASSPVGDMNTEAFF. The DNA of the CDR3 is TGTGCCAGCTCACCAGTCGGGGATATGAACACTGAAGCTTTCTTT.